The present entry profiles one T cell receptor (beta chain) with its context. Its target is not known. The data stem from a study of cytomegalovirus exposure and HLA in healthy donors. Regarding the study as a whole: A likely sequencing artifact accounted for one observed cluster of highly shared sequence variants.

CDR3 length: 15 amino acids. Germline values: CDR1 SGHDT, CDR2 YYEEEE. V lost 0 bases to trimming and J lost 9 bases, with 18 bases between them. PCR involved 60 Vbeta and 13 Jbeta primers. Produced via immunoSEQ multiplex PCR; TCRdb's table is partial and in-frame only. The profile shows under 200,000 clones, approximately 81% of them singletons. The chain recombines TRBV5-6 with TRBJ2-5; D may be TRBD1 (6 bases). The material sequenced was PBMCs. This sequence was found in a man between 18 and 35 years old in good health and CMV-seronegative. CDR3 DNA: TGTGCCAGCAGCTTGGTCAGGGGCCTGCCGGAGGCCCAGTACTTC. It encodes CASSLVRGLPEAQYF.